This record looks at one T cell receptor beta chain sequence and its context. The source of the sample is a study of blood T cell repertoires in COVID-19. Turning to the study itself: There were acute and convalescent COVID-19 samples, and they came from the United States, Italy and Spain.

Only in-frame clones appear in the TCRdb table, and some are missing; sequencing was by immunoSEQ multiplex PCR. In the table there are 150,000 or so clones, approximately 91% of which are singletons. Germline values: CDR1 SGHDT, CDR2 YYEEEE. Trimming removed 1 base from V and 4 bases from J, with 8 bases in between. There are 13 residues in the CDR3. The receptor's source is a man aged 18 to 35 with acute or convalescent COVID-19. The chain couples TRBV5-6 to TRBJ2-5; TRBD1 might be the D (6 bases). The sequencing input was peripheral blood. This CDR3 is CASSLLGAETQYF. CDR3 nucleotide sequence: TGTGCCAGCAGCTTGCTGGGGGCAGAGACCCAGTACTTC.